The sequence of this T cell receptor (beta chain) was determined in a study of shared clonotypes between healthy human individuals. Whole-study context: The donor pool was made up of a couple of women and three men aged 18 to 49.

This clone was seen more than once but under ten times. Antigen specificity is unknown. Whole-study results and caveats: When naive CD4 clonotypes were compared across a few donors, 4% to 5.5% were shared.

Donors were healthy HIV-negative adults without recent acute infections or vaccinations. Deletions cut 0 bases from V and 1 base from J, with 10 bases between. The CDR3 loop spans 15 amino acids. Looked up from germline, CDR1 is SGHKS and CDR2 is YYEKEE (reference sequence). Sequencing used immunoSEQ multiplex PCR; TCRdb keeps in-frame clones, though not all of them. Seen here are about a million clones, more than 65% observed once, and the top ten hold approximately 1.5%. The chain couples TRBV5-5 to TRBJ1-1; D is unclear. Sequencing was carried out using memory CD4+ T cells sorted from blood. The sample's subset: CD45RA-negative fraction. The origin of this receptor is a man in his late teens or twenties in good health. The CDR3 is CASSLVVSGNTEAFF. CDR3 nucleotides: TGTGCCAGCAGCTTGGTGGTTTCAGGGAACACTGAAGCTTTCTTT. The full variable domain, completed using reference TRBV5-5 and TRBJ1-1, is DAGVTQSPTHLIKTRGQQVTLRCSPISGHKSVSWYQQVLGQGPQFIFQYYEKEERGRGNFPDRFSARQFPNYSSELNVNALLLGDSALYLCASSLVVSGNTEAFFGQGTRLTVV.